Following are 25 T cell receptor beta chains from one sample sequenced in a study of chemoradiotherapy in HPV16-positive cancers. Data came from immunoSEQ multiplex PCR; TCRdb stores just in-frame clones and leaves some out. Here the sample spans tens of thousands of clones, roughly 90% being singletons. This material consisted of blood, taken from a patient who underwent chemoradiotherapy. Receptors originate from a human donor with HPV-associated anogenital cancer.

This rearrangement joins TRBV11-3 to TRBJ2-7, with 13 bases identical to TRBD2. After removal of 5 bases from V and 5 bases from J, the junction contained 15 bases not matched to a gene. Germline loops: CDR1 SGHNT, CDR2 YENEEA. This CDR3 is built from 18 residues. This CDR3 reads CASSRKLTGTSGKNEQYF. In DNA form, the CDR3 reads TGTGCCAGCAGCCGCAAGCTGACCGGGACTAGCGGGAAGAACGAGCAGTACTTC.

The chain uses TRBV28 and TRBJ1-5; the match to TRBD1 covers 8 bases. The ends lost 4 bases at V and 5 bases at J; junction bases unmatched: 10. The CDR3 is 16 residues long. From germline, CDR1 is MDHEN and CDR2 SYDVKM. This CDR3 reads CASSSQGQGFHQPQHF. CDR3 nucleotides: TGTGCCAGCAGTTCCCAAGGACAGGGTTTCCATCAGCCCCAGCATTTT.

This chain uses TRBV7-9 with TRBJ2-1; 11 bases match TRBD2. The CDR3 is 16 residues long. Germline assignment: CDR1 SEHNR and CDR2 FQNEAQ (reference sequence). Trimming at V came to 5 bases and at J to 2 bases, leaving 5 bases not matched to a gene. The CDR3 loop is CASSPSGRSAYNEQFF. The CDR3 DNA follows: TGTGCCAGCAGCCCTAGCGGGAGGTCTGCCTACAATGAGCAGTTCTTC.

In DNA form, the CDR3 reads TGCAGCGTTGAGGGGGGAGCGGGGTCGGAGACCCAGTACTTC. Translated, it gives CSVEGGAGSETQYF. V usage is TRBV29-1 and J usage is TRBJ2-5, with 7 bases matching TRBD2. Looked up from germline, CDR1 is SQVTM and CDR2 is ANQGSEA. Losses at the gene ends were 3 bases for V and 5 bases for J; bases not matched to a gene: 9. The CDR3 is made up of 14 amino acids.

This clone was recorded only once. V and J are TRBV7-2 and TRBJ1-5; weak D call: TRBD1 (5 bases). V lost 5 bases and J 3 bases, leaving 17 bases between the germline ends. This CDR3 comprises 16 residues. CDR1 and CDR2 from the germline V gene are SGHTA and FQGNSA. CDR3 sequence: CASSPWLGVVNQPQHF. CDR3 in DNA: TGTGCCAGCAGCCCGTGGTTGGGGGTCGTCAATCAGCCCCAGCATTTT.

The CDR3 protein is CAISESGTGVNEQFF. CDR3 DNA: TGTGCCATCAGTGAGTCGGGGACAGGGGTAAATGAGCAGTTCTTC. The chain combines TRBV10-3 with TRBJ2-1; 10 bases agree with TRBD1. With 0 bases clipped from V and 7 bases from J, the junction kept 3 bases outside the gene matches. CDR1 is ENHRY, CDR2 SYGVKD, per germline. This CDR3 is built from 15 residues.

The chain recombines TRBV10-3 with TRBJ2-7; TRBD2 matches 11 bases. This CDR3 contains 16 residues. V lost 2 bases to trimming and J lost 7 bases; unmatched junction nucleotides: 10. Germline loops: CDR1 ENHRY, CDR2 SYGVKD. The CDR3 coding sequence is TGTGCCATCAGTGAGACCTTAGCGGGAGGGCCTGGGGAGCAGTACTTC. Its translation is CAISETLAGGPGEQYF.

The gene calls are TRBV7-2 and TRBJ1-1; D is ambiguous. The CDR3 runs 15 residues. Looked up from germline, CDR1 is SGHTA and CDR2 is FQGNSA. Trimming removed 5 bases at V and 5 bases at J, with 18 bases between. CDR3 sequence: CASSNGIGPGTEAFF. The CDR3 DNA is TGTGCCAGCAGCAATGGGATTGGGCCGGGAACTGAAGCTTTCTTT.

The chain links TRBV5-1 to TRBJ2-7; the match to TRBD1 covers 7 bases. The CDR3 sequence is 13 residues long. V lost 4 bases to trimming and J lost 7 bases; unmatched junction nucleotides: 8. Germline CDR1 reads SGHRS; CDR2 reads YFSETQ. CDR3 sequence reads: CASSPLDRFEQYF. The CDR3, as DNA: TGCGCCAGCAGCCCCCTGGACAGGTTTGAGCAGTACTTC.

The chain couples TRBV5-1 to TRBJ1-3, with D uncertain. The germline gives CDR1 SGHRS, CDR2 YFSETQ. CDR3 length equals 13 residues. The CDR3 protein is CSPGGNSGNTIYF. Written as DNA, the CDR3 is TGCTCCCCGGGCGGGAACTCTGGAAACACCATATATTTT.

The V call is TRBV18, the J call TRBJ2-5; D might be TRBD1 (6 bases). From germline, CDR1 is KGHSH and CDR2 LQKENI. The V end was cut by 6 bases, the J end by 3 bases, with 11 bases between. The length of the CDR3 is 13 residues. CDR3 protein: CASSSGTKETQYF. The CDR3 DNA reads as TGTGCCAGCTCCTCCGGGACAAAAGAGACCCAGTACTTC.

The rearrangement links TRBV6-1 to TRBJ1-1, with TRBD1 matching over 10 bases. CDR1 and CDR2 from the germline V gene are MNHNS and SASEGT. This CDR3 is built from 16 residues. The trim removed 2 bases at V and 6 bases at J, leaving 9 bases unmatched. The CDR3: CASSEMQGTGASEAFF. The CDR3 coding sequence is TGTGCCAGCAGTGAAATGCAGGGGACAGGGGCATCTGAAGCTTTCTTT.

V and J are TRBV6-4 and TRBJ1-1; D gene uncertain. The CDR3 contains 13 residues. V shed 4 bases and J shed 1 base, with 7 bases lying between them. Per germline, CDR1 MRHNA and CDR2 SNTAGT. The CDR3 DNA reads TGTGCCAGCAGTGCGGTTCCGAACACTGAAGCTTTCTTT. Translating it yields CASSAVPNTEAFF.

A single count supports this clone. The CDR3 sequence: CASSKSSGRAGDTQYF. CDR3 nucleotides: TGTGCCAGCAGTAAATCTAGCGGGAGGGCCGGAGATACGCAGTATTTT. V usage is TRBV2 and J usage is TRBJ2-3, with 12 bases fitting TRBD2. Germline loops: CDR1 SNHLY, CDR2 FYNNEI. Trimming at V came to 5 bases and at J to 5 bases, leaving 8 bases not matched to a gene. CDR3 length equals 16 residues. The full variable domain, rest sourced from reference TRBV2 and TRBJ2-3, is EPEVTQTPSHQVTQMGQEVILRCVPISNHLYFYWYRQILGQKVEFLVSFYNNEISEKSEIFDDQFSVERPDGSNFTLKIRSTKLEDSAMYFCASSKSSGRAGDTQYFGPGTRLTVL.

The V call is TRBV6-1, the J call TRBJ2-7, with D possibly being TRBD1 or TRBD2 (6 bases each). V dropped 5 bases and J dropped 0 bases, with 14 bases sitting between them. Per germline, CDR1 MNHNS and CDR2 SASEGT. The CDR3 length is 15 residues. CDR3 nucleotide sequence: TGTGCCAGCAGTACCCAAGGGGGGCCCTCCTACGAGCAGTACTTC. Residues: CASSTQGGPSYEQYF.

The chain joins TRBV28 to TRBJ1-4, with D possibly matching TRBD1 (5 bases). V was trimmed by 6 bases and J by 7 bases, leaving 18 bases between them. Germline lookup yields CDR1 MDHEN and CDR2 SYDVKM. The length of the CDR3 is 15 residues. DNA for the CDR3: TGTGCCAGCAGCCAAATGGGGCAGAACAGTGAAAAACTGTTTTTT. This encodes CASSQMGQNSEKLFF.

The gene calls are TRBV2 and TRBJ2-2; 10 bases match TRBD1. This CDR3 is 13 amino acids long. The ends lost 10 bases at V and 7 bases at J; junction bases unmatched: 6. Per germline, CDR1 SNHLY and CDR2 FYNNEI. The CDR3 here is CATHGTGVGELFF. The DNA for the CDR3 is TGTGCCACCCACGGGACAGGGGTCGGGGAGCTGTTTTTT.

The chain combines TRBV28 with TRBJ1-1; maybe TRBD1 (5 bases). The CDR3 consists of 13 residues. Trimming stripped 2 bases from V and 6 bases from J, with 10 bases between. Germline CDR1 is MDHEN and CDR2 is SYDVKM. In nucleotides, the CDR3 is TGTGCCAGCAGTTTAGGGGGAATCGCTGAAGCTTTCTTT. Protein sequence: CASSLGGIAEAFF.

This chain links TRBV6-1 with TRBJ2-2, with a weak D call TRBD1 (6 bases). Per the germline V gene, CDR1 is MNHNS and CDR2 is SASEGT. The CDR3 has 12 amino acids. The V gene lost 6 bases and the J gene lost 5 bases, with 7 bases spanning the gap. In DNA form, the CDR3 reads TGTGCCAGCAGAACAGGGACCGGGGAGCTGTTTTTT. Translated, it gives CASRTGTGELFF.

This sequence joins TRBV7-9 and TRBJ2-7, with D perhaps matching TRBD2 (7 bases). The length of the CDR3 is 15 residues. CDR1 and CDR2 from the germline V gene are SEHNR and FQNEAQ (reference sequence). V gave up 5 bases and J gave up 3 bases, with 17 bases separating them. The CDR3 sequence: CASSPQAGTNYEQYF. CDR3 coding DNA: TGTGCCAGCAGCCCCCAAGCGGGGACAAACTACGAGCAGTACTTC.

The chain carries TRBV28 and TRBJ2-3, with 7 bases aligning to TRBD2. The germline V gene encodes CDR1 MDHEN and CDR2 SYDVKM. V was pared by 6 bases and J by 2 bases, with 5 bases of the junction left unmatched. CDR3 length equals 14 residues. This chain's CDR3 is CASSPGTNTDTQYF. The CDR3 DNA reads TGTGCCAGCAGCCCCGGGACTAACACAGATACGCAGTATTTT.

The chain combines TRBV15 with TRBJ2-1; 7 positions agree with TRBD2. V shed 6 bases and J 1 base; nucleotides not matched to a gene: 6. Germline values: CDR1 LNHNV, CDR2 YYDKDF (reference sequence). The CDR3 loop spans 15 amino acids. This CDR3 reads CATRVGRMSYNEQFF. In nucleotides, the CDR3 is TGTGCCACCAGAGTCGGGAGGATGTCCTACAATGAGCAGTTCTTC.

This rearrangement joins TRBV7-8 to TRBJ2-7; TRBD2 is a possible D gene (5 bases). The CDR3 runs 12 residues. The V gene lost 3 bases and the J gene lost 7 bases, with 10 bases spanning the gap. CDR1 and CDR2 from the germline V gene are SGHVS and FQNEAQ. The CDR3 coding sequence is TGTGCCAGCAGCTTTGATCAGCGGGAGCAGTACTTC. It translates to CASSFDQREQYF.

This sequence joins TRBV11-2 and TRBJ2-7; D perhaps matches TRBD2 (7 bases). Trimming shortened V by 5 bases and J by 6 bases, and 14 bases separated the two germline ends. This CDR3 has 13 amino acids. Germline values: CDR1 SGHAT, CDR2 FQNNGV. CDR3 loop: CASSDRRGREQYF. Written as DNA, the CDR3 is TGTGCCAGCAGCGACAGGCGGGGGCGCGAGCAGTACTTC.

The chain uses TRBV10-3 and TRBJ2-3; unclear D gene. Germline CDR1 reads ENHRY; CDR2 reads SYGVKD. CDR3 size: 12 residues. Trimming shortened V by 1 base and J by 4 bases, and 3 bases separated the two germline ends. The CDR3 DNA is TGTGCCATCAGTGAGTTGGCAGATACGCAGTATTTT. It encodes CAISELADTQYF.